The clone carrying this TCR beta chain has a count of ten or more. The antigen is undetermined. This CDR3 spans 14 amino acids. Germline loops: CDR1 MNHEY, CDR2 SVGAGI. Trimming took 6 bases from V and 1 from J; bases not matched to a gene: 4. The sample belongs to a study of Graves' ophthalmopathy and Graves' hyperthyroidism. The overall study: Peripheral blood sampling preceded any treatment and occurred at initial diagnosis. Whole-study findings and limits: Also, most clonotypes expanded in the thyroid above 0.001 frequency appeared in blood.

The TCR beta CDR3 regions underwent amplification from RNA transcripts. Second-round multiplex PCR followed a first-round RT-PCR using HTBI primers. Each CDR3 protein is one row after TCRdb ran MiXCR on the multiplex PCR reads. Of some 400,000 distinct CDR3 sequences listed, around 19% are singletons. This receptor was taken from a woman aged 18 to 35 with Graves' ophthalmopathy. This chain links TRBV6-5 with TRBJ1-1; 8 bases map to TRBD1. The sample comprised peripheral blood. CDR3 sequence (DNA): TGTGCCAGCAGACCTGGGACAGGGAACACTGAAGCTTTCTTT. Residues: CASRPGTGNTEAFF.